These T cell receptor beta chains were read from a single sample in a study of OX40 agonist ivuxolimab in advanced cancers. The method was immunoSEQ multiplex PCR; TCRdb's version includes in-frame clones alone and lacks a portion of them. Of around 57,000 clones listed, more than 65% are singletons. The sample was CD4+ or CD8+ T cells sorted from blood, taken in a trial of the OX40 agonist ivuxolimab. The source is an adult with an advanced solid tumor such as melanoma, head and neck, liver or kidney cancer. The CDR3 runs from the conserved cysteine through the conserved F or W. D genes are given only for firm matches. The size of a clone is reported for some rows only, either as once, few or many, or as a class for expanded clones.

-	-	TRBV6-5	TRBJ1-3	CASSYDRSSGNTIYF	TGTGCCAGCAGTTACGACCGCAGCTCTGGAAACACCATATATTTT
-	-	TRBV5-1	TRBJ1-1	CASSSRLNTEAFF	TGCGCCAGCAGTTCCCGATTGAACACTGAAGCTTTCTTT
-	-	TRBV7-9	TRBJ1-2	CASSGGTMGADYGYTF	TGTGCCAGCAGCGGAGGGACTATGGGGGCCGACTATGGCTACACCTTC
-	-	TRBV5-1	TRBJ1-2	CASRSGQAAYGYTF	TGCGCCAGCCGTTCTGGGCAGGCAGCCTATGGCTACACCTTC
-	-	TRBV30	TRBJ1-3	CAWDINVGAGNTIYF	TGTGCCTGGGATATCAATGTGGGTGCCGGAAACACCATATATTTT
-	-	TRBV10-1	TRBJ1-1	CASSGQMNTEAFF	TGCGCCAGCAGTGGACAGATGAACACTGAAGCTTTCTTT
-	-	TRBV18	TRBJ1-5	CASSPAGRHQPQHF	TGTGCCAGCTCACCAGCGGGGAGGCATCAGCCCCAGCATTTT
-	-	TRBV19	TRBJ2-7	CASSDRDGIVYEQYF	TGTGCCAGTAGTGACCGGGACGGAATTGTCTACGAGCAGTACTTC
TRBD2	-	TRBV7-3	TRBJ2-1	CASSAARTSGYNEQFF	TGTGCCAGCAGCGCTGCGAGGACTAGTGGTTACAATGAGCAGTTCTTC
TRBD1	-	TRBV30	TRBJ1-5	CAWSGDRINQPQHF	TGTGCCTGGAGCGGGGACAGGATCAATCAGCCCCAGCATTTT
-	-	TRBV7-9	TRBJ2-2	CASSFRLSGTGELFF	TGTGCCAGCAGCTTCCGATTATCAGGGACCGGGGAGCTGTTTTTT
TRBD1	-	TRBV28	TRBJ2-5	CASSKTGGDETQYF	TGTGCCAGCAGTAAGACAGGGGGAGATGAGACCCAGTACTTC
-	few	TRBV5-1	TRBJ2-3	CASSLANLRDTQYF	TGCGCCAGCAGCTTGGCCAACCTCCGGGATACGCAGTATTTT
TRBD2	once	TRBV7-3	TRBJ2-1	CASSLLGTSGSWNNEQFF	TGTGCCAGCAGCTTATTAGGGACTAGCGGGAGTTGGAACAATGAGCAGTTCTTC
TRBD2	-	TRBV5-1	TRBJ2-2	CASSFFSGNAGELFF	TGCGCCAGCAGCTTTTTTAGCGGGAACGCCGGGGAGCTGTTTTTT
TRBD2	once	TRBV5-6	TRBJ2-7	CASSLLGLAGGNYEQYF	TGTGCCAGCAGCTTGTTAGGACTAGCGGGAGGGAACTACGAGCAGTACTTC
-	-	TRBV28	TRBJ2-4	CASTGWQGIIQYF	TGTGCCAGCACCGGGTGGCAGGGCATCATTCAGTACTTC
TRBD2	-	TRBV29-1	TRBJ2-3	CSVGVAGASTDTQYF	TGCAGCGTTGGGGTAGCGGGAGCTAGCACAGATACGCAGTATTTT
-	-	TRBV10-3	TRBJ1-2	CAISGPGGNYGYTF	TGTGCCATCAGTGGGCCCGGGGGTAACTATGGCTACACCTTC
TRBD2	-	TRBV7-9	TRBJ2-2	CASSPLAGVDTGELFF	TGTGCCAGCAGCCCACTAGCGGGAGTTGACACCGGGGAGCTGTTTTTT
-	-	TRBV21-1	TRBJ2-1	CASSNPRRMFDEQFF	TGTGCCAGCAGCAATCCCCGTCGGATGTTCGATGAGCAGTTCTTC
-	-	TRBV5-1	TRBJ1-4	CASSLGGQDEKLFF	TGCGCCAGCAGCTTGGGGGGGCAGGATGAAAAACTGTTTTTT
-	few	TRBV5-1	TRBJ2-5	CASSSGTSGSRETQYF	-
-	many	TRBV7-2	TRBJ1-1	CASSSDRQLNTEAFF	TGTGCCAGCAGCTCCGACCGACAGCTGAACACTGAAGCTTTCTTT
TRBD1	-	TRBV7-9	TRBJ2-7	CASSLGGQGRRLSSYEQYF	TGTGCCAGCAGCTTAGGTGGACAGGGAAGAAGATTAAGCTCCTACGAGCAGTACTTC
TRBD2	-	TRBV28	TRBJ2-4	CASTQPPGGGANIQYF	TGTGCCAGCACTCAACCCCCCGGGGGAGGGGCGAACATTCAGTACTTC
-	once	TRBV25-1	TRBJ1-2	CASSESGSYGYTF	TGTGCCAGCAGTGAATCCGGGTCCTATGGCTACACCTTC